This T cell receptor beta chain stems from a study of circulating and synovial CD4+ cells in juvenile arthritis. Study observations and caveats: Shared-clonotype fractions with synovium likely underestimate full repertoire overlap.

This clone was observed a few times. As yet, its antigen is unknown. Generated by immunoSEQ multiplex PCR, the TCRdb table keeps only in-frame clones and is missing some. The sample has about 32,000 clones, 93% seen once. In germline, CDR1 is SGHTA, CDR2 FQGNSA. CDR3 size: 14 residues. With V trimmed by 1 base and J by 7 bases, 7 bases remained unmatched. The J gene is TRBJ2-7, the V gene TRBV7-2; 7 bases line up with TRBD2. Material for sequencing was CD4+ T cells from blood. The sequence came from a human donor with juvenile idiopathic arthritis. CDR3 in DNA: TGTGCCAGCAGCTTAGATGGGGGGGTGCGGGAGCAGTACTTC. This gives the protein CASSLDGGVREQYF.